This T cell receptor beta chain was sequenced during a study of blood T cell repertoires in COVID-19. TCRdb keeps only in-frame clones here, not all; method: immunoSEQ multiplex PCR. The sample lists 87,000 or so clones; 86% were seen once. The germline V and J ends were trimmed by 2 bases and 3 bases, with 4 bases remaining between them. Per germline, CDR1 MNHNS and CDR2 SASEGT. The CDR3 is 12 amino acids. This rearrangement joins TRBV6-1 to TRBJ1-1; no clear D gene. Sequencing input: peripheral blood. The sequence was collected from an elderly woman in a cohort sampled during active or convalescent COVID-19. Written as DNA, the CDR3 is TGTGCCAGCAGTGAATCATACACTGAAGCTTTCTTT. Residues: CASSESYTEAFF.